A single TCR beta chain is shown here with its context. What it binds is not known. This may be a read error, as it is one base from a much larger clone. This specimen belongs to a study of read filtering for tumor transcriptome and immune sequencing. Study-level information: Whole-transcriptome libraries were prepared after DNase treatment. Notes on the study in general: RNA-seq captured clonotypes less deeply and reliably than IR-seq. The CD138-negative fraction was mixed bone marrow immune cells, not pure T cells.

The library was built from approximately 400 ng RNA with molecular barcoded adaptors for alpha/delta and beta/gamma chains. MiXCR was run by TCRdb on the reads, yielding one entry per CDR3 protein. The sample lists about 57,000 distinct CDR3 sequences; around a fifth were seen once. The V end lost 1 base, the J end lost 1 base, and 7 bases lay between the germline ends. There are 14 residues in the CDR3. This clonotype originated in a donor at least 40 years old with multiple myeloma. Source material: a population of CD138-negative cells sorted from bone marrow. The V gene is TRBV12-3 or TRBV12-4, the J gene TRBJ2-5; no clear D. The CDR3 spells CASSLDNFQETQYF. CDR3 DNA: TGTGCCAGCAGTTTAGATAATTTCCAAGAGACCCAGTACTTC.